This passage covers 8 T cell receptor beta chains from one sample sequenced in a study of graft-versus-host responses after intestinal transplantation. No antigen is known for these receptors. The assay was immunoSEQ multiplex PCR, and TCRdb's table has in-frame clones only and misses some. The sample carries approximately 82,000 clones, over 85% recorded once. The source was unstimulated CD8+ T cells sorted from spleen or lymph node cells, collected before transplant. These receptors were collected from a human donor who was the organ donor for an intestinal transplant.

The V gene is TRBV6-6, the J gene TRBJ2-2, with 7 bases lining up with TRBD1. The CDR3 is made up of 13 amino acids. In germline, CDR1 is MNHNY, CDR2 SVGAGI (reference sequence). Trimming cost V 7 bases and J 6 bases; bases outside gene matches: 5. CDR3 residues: CASIKRGPGELFF. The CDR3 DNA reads TGTGCCAGCATCAAAAGGGGGCCCGGGGAGCTGTTTTTT.

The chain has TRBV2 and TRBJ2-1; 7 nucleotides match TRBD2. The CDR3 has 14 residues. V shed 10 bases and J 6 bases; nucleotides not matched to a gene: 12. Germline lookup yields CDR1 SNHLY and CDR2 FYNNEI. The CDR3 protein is CATLRGGRGNEQFF. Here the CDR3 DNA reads TGTGCCACCCTCCGCGGGGGTCGGGGCAATGAGCAGTTCTTC. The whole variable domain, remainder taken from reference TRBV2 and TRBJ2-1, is EPEVTQTPSHQVTQMGQEVILRCVPISNHLYFYWYRQILGQKVEFLVSFYNNEISEKSEIFDDQFSVERPDGSNFTLKIRSTKLEDSAMYFCATLRGGRGNEQFFGPGTRLTVL.

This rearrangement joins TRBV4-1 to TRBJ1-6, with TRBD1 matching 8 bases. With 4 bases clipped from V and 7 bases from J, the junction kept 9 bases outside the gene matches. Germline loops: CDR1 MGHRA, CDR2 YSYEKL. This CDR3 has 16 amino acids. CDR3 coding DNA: TGCGCCAGCAGCCTGGTACAGGGGGGAAGCAATTCACCCCTCCACTTT. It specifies CASSLVQGGSNSPLHF.

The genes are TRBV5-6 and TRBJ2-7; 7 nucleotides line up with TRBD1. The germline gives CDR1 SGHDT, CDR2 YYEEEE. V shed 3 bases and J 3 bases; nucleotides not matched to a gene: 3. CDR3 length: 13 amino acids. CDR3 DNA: TGTGCCAGCAGCTGGCCAGGGGGCTACGAGCAGTACTTC. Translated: CASSWPGGYEQYF.

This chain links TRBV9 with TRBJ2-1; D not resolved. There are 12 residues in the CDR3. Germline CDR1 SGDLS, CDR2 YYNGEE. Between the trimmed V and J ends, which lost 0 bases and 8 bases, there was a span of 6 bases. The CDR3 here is CASSVVGDEQFF. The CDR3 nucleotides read TGTGCCAGCAGCGTAGTGGGCGATGAGCAGTTCTTC.

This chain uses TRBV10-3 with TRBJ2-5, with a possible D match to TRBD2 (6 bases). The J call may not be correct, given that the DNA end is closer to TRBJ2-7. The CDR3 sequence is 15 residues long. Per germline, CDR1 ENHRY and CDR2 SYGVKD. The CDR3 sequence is CATHGVGTSSYEQYF. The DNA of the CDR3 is TGTGCCACTCATGGGGTAGGGACTTCCTCCTACGAGCAGTACTTC.

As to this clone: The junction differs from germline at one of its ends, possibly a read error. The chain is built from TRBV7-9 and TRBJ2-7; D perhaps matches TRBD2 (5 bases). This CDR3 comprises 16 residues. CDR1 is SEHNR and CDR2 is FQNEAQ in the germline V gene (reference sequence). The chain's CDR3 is CASSLAPESSLPEQYF. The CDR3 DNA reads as TGTGCCAGCAGCCTAGCCCCAGAATCCTCCCTTCCCGAGCAGTACTTC.

CDR3 amino acids: CASSQQDSYEQYF. The CDR3 nucleotides are TGCGCCAGCAGCCAACAGGACTCCTACGAGCAGTACTTC. V and J are TRBV4-1 and TRBJ2-7; D is ambiguous. In germline, CDR1 is MGHRA, CDR2 YSYEKL. CDR3 length: 13 amino acids. V was pared by 2 bases and J by 0 bases, with 5 bases between.